The subject of this entry is one T cell receptor beta chain. This sample stems from a study of T-cell memory formation after mild COVID-19. TCRdb reprocessed the 5' RACE reads with MiXCR, giving one entry per CDR3 protein. There are about 49,000 distinct CDR3 sequences in the sample; 25% to 30% occur only once, and around two fifths lies in the top ten. From germline, CDR1 is LGHNT and CDR2 FRNRAP. Losses at the gene ends were 0 bases for V and 3 bases for J; bases not matched to a gene: 5. The CDR3 consists of 16 residues. This sequence was found in a young man who had mild COVID-19 (a few samples of this study predate the infection). Cell type and time point are not known. Material for sequencing was PBMCs or a T cell subset sorted from them (not recorded which). V usage is TRBV12-5 and J usage is TRBJ2-1, with 7 positions matching TRBD2. The CDR3 loop reads CASGLVRTGGYNEQFF. CDR3 in DNA: TGTGCTAGTGGTTTGGTAAGGACGGGGGGCTACAATGAGCAGTTCTTC.